Each of the 13 T cell receptor beta chains below was sequenced from the same sample in a study of molecular identifiers for immune sequencing clone quantification. In TCRdb, the PCR reads were re-called with MiXCR into one record per CDR3 protein. Here the sample spans about 100,000 distinct CDR3 sequences, roughly 21% being singletons. The sequencing input was naive CD8+ T cells from blood, with Jurkat cell RNA spiked in. The sample's subset: FACS-sorted CD8+CD4-CCR7+CD45RA+ naive T cells. All receptors come from a human donor in good health. Some libraries in this study had Jurkat cell RNA spiked in.

The chain is built from TRBV7-8 and TRBJ2-5, with 7 bases fitting TRBD1. The ends lost 1 base at V and 2 bases at J; junction bases unmatched: 4. Germline V lookup: CDR1 SGHVS, CDR2 FQNEAQ. There are 15 residues in the CDR3. The DNA for the CDR3 is TGTGCCAGCAGCTTAGGGGGGACAGCGCAAGAGACCCAGTACTTC. As protein: CASSLGGTAQETQYF.

Ten or more counts support this clonotype. J is TRBJ2-6 and V is TRBV5-1; the D gene is possibly TRBD1 (5 bases). The CDR3 loop spans 17 amino acids. Trimming shortened V by 6 bases and J by 4 bases, and 20 bases separated the two germline ends. Germline-derived CDR1 and CDR2 are SGHRS and YFSETQ. DNA of the CDR3: TGCGCCAGCACCCCGCCTCTAACCACAGGAGGGGCCAACGTCCTGACTTTC. It is translated as CASTPPLTTGGANVLTF.

This clonotype was seen many times. V usage is TRBV7-9 and J usage is TRBJ2-3; 7 bases are shared with TRBD1. J was trimmed by 5 bases and V by 4 bases; bases with no gene match: 0. This CDR3 is 12 amino acids long. Germline CDR1 reads SEHNR; CDR2 reads FQNEAQ (reference sequence). The CDR3: CASSSGGDTQYF. CDR3 nucleotides: TGTGCCAGCAGCTCAGGGGGAGATACGCAGTATTTT.

Many counts were recorded for this clonotype. The chain employs TRBV6-2 or TRBV6-3 and TRBJ2-3; D is unresolved. This CDR3 region has 16 residues. V was shortened by 0 bases and J by 0 bases, with 10 bases between the two germline ends. Looked up from germline, CDR1 is MNHEY and CDR2 is SVGEGT. CDR3 coding DNA: TGTGCCAGCAGTTACTCGGCAGAGACTAGCACAGATACGCAGTATTTT. Protein: CASSYSAETSTDTQYF.

This clonotype has just one count. V gene TRBV11-2 combines with J gene TRBJ2-1; a possible D gene is TRBD1 (6 bases). V lost 3 bases to trimming and J lost 8 bases, with 14 bases between them. CDR1 and CDR2 (germline): SGHAT, FQNNGV. The CDR3 is 14 amino acids. The DNA for the CDR3 is TGTGCCAGCAGCTTGGGGGCCCGAGTCGATGAGCAGTTCTTC. Residues: CASSLGARVDEQFF. The full variable domain, in which reference TRBV11-2 and TRBJ2-1 provide the parts outside the CDR3, is EAGVAQSPRYKIIEKRQSVAFWCNPISGHATLYWYQQILGQGPKLLIQFQNNGVVDDSQLPKDRFSAERLKGVDSTLKIQPAKLEDSAVYLCASSLGARVDEQFFGPGTRLTVL.

V gene TRBV6-2 or TRBV6-3 combines with J gene TRBJ2-7; a weak D match, TRBD2 (5 bases). Trimming left V 2 bases short and J 7 bases short, with 9 bases between. Germline values: CDR1 MNHEY, CDR2 SVGEGT. This CDR3 spans 12 amino acids. CDR3 sequence (DNA): TGTGCCAGCAGTTACCCGGGATTGGAGCAGTACTTC. It yields the protein CASSYPGLEQYF.

This clonotype came up many times. This chain's CDR3 is CASSYSSLHDEAFF. The CDR3 DNA reads as TGTGCCAGCAGTTACTCGAGCCTTCATGATGAAGCTTTCTTT. V is TRBV6-2 or TRBV6-3 and J is TRBJ1-1; D not resolved. Deletions cut 0 bases from V and 7 bases from J, with 12 bases between. Per germline, CDR1 MNHEY and CDR2 SVGEGT. CDR3 length: 14 amino acids.

The sample holds many counts of this clonotype. This rearrangement joins TRBV5-1 to TRBJ2-3, with D perhaps matching TRBD1 (5 bases). V lost 4 bases, J lost 4 bases, and 13 bases lay in between. Germline CDR1 is SGHRS and CDR2 is YFSETQ. This CDR3 comprises 14 residues. This chain's CDR3 is CASSVTDISDTQYF. CDR3 bases: TGCGCCAGCAGCGTGACAGATATATCAGATACGCAGTATTTT.

In this sample, this clonotype turned up many times. This chain uses TRBV6-6 with TRBJ2-5; no firm D call. CDR1 and CDR2 (germline): MNHNY, SVGAGI (reference sequence). Trimming took off 4 bases at V and 4 bases at J, with 10 bases between the two ends. The CDR3 consists of 13 residues. In nucleotides, the CDR3 is TGTGCCAGCAGTTCCCTGGGCGGAGAGACCCAGTACTTC. Protein sequence: CASSSLGGETQYF.

This clonotype was detected only a few times. This chain links TRBV5-4 with TRBJ1-2; weak D call: TRBD1 (5 bases). V lost 0 bases, J lost 6 bases, and 15 bases lay in between. This CDR3 is 15 amino acids long. Germline CDR1 and CDR2: SGHNT and YYREEE (reference sequence). CDR3 in DNA: TGTGCCAGCAGCTTGGCCGGGACGCGAGCAAATGGCTACACCTTC. As protein: CASSLAGTRANGYTF.

This clonotype was detected ten times or more. The rearrangement joins TRBV4-3 to TRBJ2-7; 7 nucleotides line up with TRBD2. In germline, CDR1 is LGHNA, CDR2 YSLEER. V was pared by 0 bases and J by 3 bases, with 5 bases of the junction left unmatched. The CDR3 sequence is 15 residues long. This CDR3 reads CASSQDTASGYEQYF. The CDR3 DNA follows: TGCGCCAGCAGCCAAGATACCGCTAGCGGCTACGAGCAGTACTTC.

Remarks on this clonotype: A much larger clone differs from this one at a single base, so this may be a read error. V is TRBV5-1 and J is TRBJ2-7; 8 bases align to TRBD2. The V gene's germline CDR1 is SGHRS and CDR2 YFSETQ. This CDR3 has 15 amino acids. V gave up 1 base and J gave up 3 bases; unmatched junction bases: 6. The CDR3 loop is CASSLRAGDFYEQYF. In nucleotides, the CDR3 is TGCGCCAGCAGCTTGAGAGCGGGGGACTTCTACGAGCAGTACTTC.

There are a few counts of this clonotype. The rearrangement uses TRBV27 and TRBJ2-5; no clear D gene. Germline loops: CDR1 MNHEY, CDR2 SMNVEV (reference sequence). This CDR3 is 13 amino acids long. V lost 0 bases and J 4 bases, leaving 6 bases between the germline ends. In DNA form, the CDR3 reads TGTGCCAGCAGTTTATCGTGGGGAGAGACCCAGTACTTC. Its translation: CASSLSWGETQYF.